The 32 T cell receptor beta chains reported below all come from one sample, sequenced in a study of cytomegalovirus exposure and HLA in healthy donors. The PCR ran on 60 Vbeta and 13 Jbeta primers. TCRdb's copy holds only in-frame clones and misses some; the assay was immunoSEQ multiplex PCR. The table lists some 200,000 clones, 65% to 90% of them singletons. Sample: PBMCs. Receptor source: a man aged 35 to 55 in good health and CMV-seropositive.

The chain uses TRBV10-3 and TRBJ2-7, with TRBD2 matching 9 bases. Germline assignment: CDR1 ENHRY and CDR2 SYGVKD. J lost 5 bases, V lost 4 bases, and 9 bases had no gene match. This CDR3 is built from 15 residues. CDR3 bases: TGTGCCATCAGTGTGGTTGCGGGGGGGCTTCACGAGCAGTACTTC. Translation gives CAISVVAGGLHEQYF.

This sequence joins TRBV11-2 and TRBJ1-2; D is unresolved. The V end was cut by 5 bases, the J end by 10 bases, with 29 bases between. The CDR3 is 17 residues long. The V gene's germline CDR1 is SGHAT and CDR2 FQNNGV. The CDR3: CASSPIRSSEAGPPYTF. The CDR3 DNA follows: TGTGCCAGCAGCCCGATCCGATCTTCCGAGGCCGGCCCCCCCTACACCTTC.

The gene calls are TRBV18 and TRBJ1-5, with no clear D. There are 15 residues in the CDR3. Germline CDR1 and CDR2: KGHSH and LQKENI. Trimming cost V 2 bases and J 4 bases, with 12 bases left between them. CDR3: CASSPTASGNQPQHF. In DNA, the CDR3 is TGTGCCAGCTCACCAACGGCGTCGGGGAATCAGCCCCAGCATTTT.

The V and J genes are TRBV4-3 and TRBJ1-2, with 8 bases that match TRBD1. This CDR3 is 17 amino acids long. V gave up 0 bases and J gave up 8 bases; unmatched junction bases: 14. Germline V gene data show CDR1 as LGHNA and CDR2 as YSLEER. DNA for the CDR3: TGCGCCAGCAGCCAAGATAGGGCCCGGGACAGGCTGGAGGGCTACACCTTC. It specifies CASSQDRARDRLEGYTF.

The genes are TRBV11-2 and TRBJ2-7; tentatively, D is TRBD1 (6 bases). The germline V gene encodes CDR1 SGHAT and CDR2 FQNNGV. The CDR3 has 15 residues. V was shortened by 1 base and J by 2 bases, with 12 bases between the two germline ends. The CDR3 protein is CASSLGTAIPYEQYF. The CDR3 DNA reads TGTGCCAGCAGCTTAGGGACAGCAATACCCTACGAGCAGTACTTC.

V and J are TRBV20-1 and TRBJ2-7; D is unresolved. CDR3 length equals 10 residues. Deletions cut 1 base from V and 5 bases from J, with 3 bases between. Germline V gene data show CDR1 as DFQATT and CDR2 as SNEGSKA (reference sequence). The CDR3 here is CSARADEQYF. For the CDR3, the DNA is TGCAGTGCTAGAGCTGACGAGCAGTACTTC.

This chain connects TRBV11-3 to TRBJ2-1; tentatively, D is TRBD2 (6 bases). Germline CDR1 is SGHNT and CDR2 is YENEEA. V was cut by 3 bases and J by 4 bases, with 7 bases left in between. The CDR3 totals 13 residues. CDR3 protein: CASSFGGYNEQFF. The CDR3 DNA is TGTGCCAGCAGCTTCGGGGGATACAATGAGCAGTTCTTC.

About this clone itself: The junction does not match germline at one end; this may be a read error. The chain links TRBV9 to TRBJ2-2; weak D call: TRBD2 (6 bases). Germline CDR1 and CDR2: SGDLS and YYNGEE. CDR3 length: 19 residues. As DNA, the CDR3 is TGTGCCAGCAGCGTAGTCGGAGGGTCCGCTATGGCGAACACCGGGGAGCTGTCTTTT. Translated: CASSVVGGSAMANTGELSF.

This clone showed up just a few times. Written as DNA, the CDR3 is TGTGCCAGCAGTAGGGGGACAGGCCTCGTCACAGATACGCAGTATTTT. This gives the protein CASSRGTGLVTDTQYF. The chain carries TRBV28 and TRBJ2-3; 8 nucleotides agree with TRBD1. The length of the CDR3 is 16 residues. The J segment lost 2 bases and the V segment lost 5 bases, leaving 9 bases of the junction unmatched. CDR1 is MDHEN and CDR2 is SYDVKM in the germline V gene.

This clone came up once. This rearrangement joins TRBV4-3 to TRBJ2-5; 8 bases fit TRBD2. Looked up from germline, CDR1 is LGHNA and CDR2 is YSLEER. V lost 0 bases and J lost 5; bases outside the gene matches: 8. CDR3 length equals 16 residues. The CDR3, as DNA: TGCGCCAGCAGCCAAGACTATCGGGGGGGTGTGGAGACCCAGTACTTC. This codes for CASSQDYRGGVETQYF.

This chain joins TRBV7-2 and TRBJ2-3; TRBD2 agrees at 7 bases. The CDR3 totals 14 residues. Germline CDR1 SGHTA, CDR2 FQGNSA. The trim removed 5 bases at V and 1 base at J, leaving 3 bases unmatched. CDR3 sequence: CASSRGLGTDTQYF. The CDR3, as DNA: TGTGCCAGCAGCCGCGGACTAGGCACAGATACGCAGTATTTT.

This chain links TRBV7-8 with TRBJ1-2; D is unclear. CDR1 SGHVS and CDR2 FQNEAQ come from the germline V gene. Between the trimmed V and J ends, which lost 0 bases and 3 bases, there was a span of 8 bases. This CDR3 contains 14 residues. The DNA of the CDR3 is TGTGCCAGCAGCTTAGCGCTATCGGACTATGGCTACACCTTC. This encodes CASSLALSDYGYTF.

This clone came up once. The chain has TRBV10-1 and TRBJ2-3; D perhaps matches TRBD2 (5 bases). Between the trimmed V and J ends, which lost 3 bases and 0 bases, there was a span of 7 bases. Germline values: CDR1 WNHNN, CDR2 SYGVQD (reference sequence). There are 14 residues in the CDR3. CDR3 sequence reads: CASSEGGSTDTQYF. In DNA form, the CDR3 reads TGCGCCAGCAGTGAAGGAGGTAGCACAGATACGCAGTATTTT.

The chain recombines TRBV5-6 with TRBJ2-5; weak D call: TRBD2 (6 bases). CDR1 SGHDT and CDR2 YYEEEE come from the germline V gene. The CDR3 extends over 13 amino acids. The V gene lost 5 bases and the J gene lost 5 bases, with 13 bases spanning the gap. The CDR3 coding sequence is TGTGCCAGCAGACGGTGGGGAGGTGAGACCCAGTACTTC. This codes for CASRRWGGETQYF.

The CDR3 nucleotides are TGTGCCAGCAGCGCCGCAGGGCTCACAGATACGCAGTATTTT. Its protein product is CASSAAGLTDTQYF. This chain connects TRBV6-5 to TRBJ2-3; D may be TRBD1 (5 bases). Per the germline V gene, CDR1 is MNHEY and CDR2 is SVGAGI. The CDR3 has 14 residues. Trimming removed 6 bases from V and 2 bases from J, with 12 bases in between.

The chain joins TRBV4-1 to TRBJ1-4; 11 bases fit TRBD1. The CDR3 consists of 17 residues. From germline, CDR1 is MGHRA and CDR2 YSYEKL. V lost 1 base, J lost 7 bases, and 8 bases stayed unmatched. DNA of the CDR3: TGCGCCAGCAGCCAAGTTTGGACAGGGGGCGGGGGTGAAAAACTGTTTTTT. Its protein is CASSQVWTGGGGEKLFF.

The sample holds one count of this clone. DNA for the CDR3: TGTGCCAGCAGGGGGACAGGGGACACTGAAGCTTTCTTT. As protein: CASRGTGDTEAFF. The J gene is TRBJ1-1, the V gene TRBV6-6; 10 positions agree with TRBD1. Germline V lookup: CDR1 MNHNY, CDR2 SVGAGI (reference sequence). This CDR3 comprises 13 residues. J lost 3 bases, V lost 6 bases, and 1 base had no gene match.

The chain employs TRBV29-1 and TRBJ2-2; 10 nucleotides line up with TRBD2. The germline CDR1 and CDR2 sequences are SQVTM and ANQGSEA. V was pared by 7 bases and J by 7 bases, with 12 bases of the junction left unmatched. There are 15 residues in the CDR3. The CDR3 here is CSAWSGGALGGELFF. The CDR3 DNA is TGCAGCGCCTGGAGCGGGGGGGCTCTAGGCGGGGAGCTGTTTTTT.

This sequence joins TRBV13 and TRBJ2-3; 9 nucleotides line up with TRBD2. J lost 6 bases, V lost 5 bases, and 12 bases had no gene match. The CDR3 loop spans 16 amino acids. Per germline, CDR1 PRHDT and CDR2 FYEKMQ (reference sequence). CDR3 nucleotides: TGTGCCAGCAGCCCCCAAGGGCGGGGGGGACGGGATACGCAGTATTTT. This sequence encodes CASSPQGRGGRDTQYF.

This clone occurred a few times. This chain connects TRBV7-9 to TRBJ2-7; 7 nucleotides agree with TRBD1. J gave up 5 bases and V 4 bases, and 8 bases lay outside the gene matches. Per germline, CDR1 SEHNR and CDR2 FQNEAQ (reference sequence). The length of the CDR3 is 14 residues. DNA for the CDR3: TGTGCCAGCAGCTCGGGACAGCTTCTCCACGAGCAGTACTTC. Protein: CASSSGQLLHEQYF.

V usage is TRBV27 and J usage is TRBJ1-1; a possible D gene is TRBD1 (6 bases). Between the trimmed V and J ends, which lost 6 bases and 1 base, there was a span of 15 bases. CDR1 and CDR2 (germline): MNHEY, SMNVEV (reference sequence). The CDR3 has 15 residues. CDR3: CASRFSGHPNTEAFF. Here the CDR3 DNA reads TGTGCCAGCAGATTCTCGGGACACCCGAACACTGAAGCTTTCTTT.

The rearrangement joins TRBV4-2 to TRBJ1-4; TRBD1 matches 9 bases. CDR1 is LGHNA, CDR2 YNFKEQ, per germline. This CDR3 has 13 amino acids. The junction had 2 bases not matched to a gene; V was cut back by 5 bases and J by 7 bases. The CDR3 region is CASSDRGSEKLFF. In DNA form, the CDR3 reads TGTGCCAGCAGCGACAGGGGGTCTGAAAAACTGTTTTTT.

This clone appeared a single time. The J gene is TRBJ2-1, the V gene TRBV7-8; the match to TRBD2 covers 15 bases. The V segment lost 0 bases and the J segment 0 bases; nucleotides outside the gene matches: 6. This CDR3 has 20 residues. Germline-derived CDR1 and CDR2 are SGHVS and FQNEAQ. The CDR3 spells CASSLAGTSGGPSSYNEQFF. The CDR3 DNA sequence: TGTGCCAGCAGCTTAGCCGGGACTAGCGGGGGGCCGAGCTCCTACAATGAGCAGTTCTTC.

The chain carries TRBV9 and TRBJ1-6; D is possibly TRBD1 (6 bases). In germline, CDR1 is SGDLS, CDR2 YYNGEE. The CDR3 sequence is 15 residues long. Deletions cut 0 bases from V and 7 bases from J, with 11 bases between. The CDR3 sequence: CASSVGPGDNSPLHF. The CDR3 coding sequence is TGTGCCAGCAGCGTAGGACCAGGGGACAATTCACCCCTCCACTTT.

The chain is built from TRBV11-2 and TRBJ1-5; D is uncertain. Germline V gene sequence: CDR1 SGHAT, CDR2 FQNNGV. V dropped 1 base and J dropped 5 bases, with 6 bases sitting between them. The CDR3 contains 13 residues. The CDR3 spells CASSLGRDQPQHF. CDR3 nucleotides: TGTGCCAGCAGCTTAGGACGGGATCAGCCCCAGCATTTT.

This sequence joins TRBV2 and TRBJ2-5; TRBD2 is a possible D gene (6 bases). With 4 bases removed from V and 11 bases from J, the gap between germline ends came to 23 bases. The CDR3 covers 15 residues. The germline V gene encodes CDR1 SNHLY and CDR2 FYNNEI. CDR3 DNA sequence: TGTGCCAGCAGTGGAACTGGCGGGGCCTCGGGGGAGCAGTACTTC. It translates to CASSGTGGASGEQYF. Combining the CDR3 with reference TRBV2 and TRBJ2-5 gives the whole variable domain EPEVTQTPSHQVTQMGQEVILRCVPISNHLYFYWYRQILGQKVEFLVSFYNNEISEKSEIFDDQFSVERPDGSNFTLKIRSTKLEDSAMYFCASSGTGGASGEQYFGPGTRLLVL.

V usage is TRBV27 and J usage is TRBJ2-7, with D hard to call. The CDR3 spans 14 residues. The germline CDR1 and CDR2 sequences are MNHEY and SMNVEV (reference sequence). V lost 2 bases, J lost 1 base, and 9 bases lay in between. The CDR3 DNA sequence: TGTGCCAGCAGTTTAAATCCAGTATCCTACGAGCAGTACTTC. Encoded protein: CASSLNPVSYEQYF.

The chain carries TRBV2 and TRBJ1-5; D is perhaps TRBD1 (6 bases). V lost 11 bases, J lost 5 bases, and 19 bases lay in between. Germline CDR1 reads SNHLY; CDR2 reads FYNNEI. The CDR3 totals 14 residues. Here the CDR3 reads CAGRNTGTDQPQHF. The CDR3 DNA sequence: TGTGCCGGAAGAAACACAGGGACGGATCAGCCCCAGCATTTT. Using reference TRBV2 and TRBJ1-5 for the parts outside the CDR3, the full variable domain is EPEVTQTPSHQVTQMGQEVILRCVPISNHLYFYWYRQILGQKVEFLVSFYNNEISEKSEIFDDQFSVERPDGSNFTLKIRSTKLEDSAMYFCAGRNTGTDQPQHFGDGTRLSIL.

The chain is built from TRBV13 and TRBJ2-7; 7 bases are shared with TRBD2. The V gene end was trimmed by 3 bases and the J gene end by 3 bases; junction bases not matched to a gene: 2. The CDR3 has 13 residues. Germline lookup yields CDR1 PRHDT and CDR2 FYEKMQ (reference sequence). The CDR3: CASSLRDYYEQYF. As DNA, the CDR3 is TGTGCCAGCAGCTTGCGGGACTACTACGAGCAGTACTTC.

This clone showed up just once. J is TRBJ2-5 and V is TRBV7-2; 14 bases map to TRBD2. The CDR3 consists of 16 residues. Germline V gene data show CDR1 as SGHTA and CDR2 as FQGNSA. With 5 bases clipped from V and 5 bases from J, the junction kept 7 bases outside the gene matches. For the CDR3, the DNA is TGTGCCAGCAGCACCCGGACTAGCGGGGGGTCGGAGACCCAGTACTTC. Its translation: CASSTRTSGGSETQYF.

V and J are TRBV11-3 and TRBJ2-1; 8 positions match TRBD2. V was clipped by 5 bases and J by 12 bases; unmatched bases: 9. Germline V gives CDR1 SGHNT, CDR2 YENEEA. This CDR3 has 13 amino acids. CDR3 loop: CASSVSGEGRQFF. The CDR3 DNA reads as TGTGCCAGCAGCGTTAGCGGGGAGGGTCGGCAGTTCTTC.

With respect to this clone: The conserved phenylalanine or tryptophan is not found at the CDR3 terminus, so this likely reflects a read error. The chain employs TRBV15 and TRBJ2-7, with 15 positions matching TRBD2. From germline, CDR1 is LNHNV and CDR2 YYDKDF (reference sequence). The CDR3 extends over 16 amino acids. V shed 3 bases and J 3 bases; nucleotides not matched to a gene: 3. The DNA for the CDR3 is TGTGCCACCAGCAGGGAGGGACTAGCGGGGGGCTACGAGCAGTACCTC. This sequence encodes CATSREGLAGGYEQYL.